This TCR beta chain was identified in a study of T cells expressing NK-cell markers. About the research overall: Sorted CD3+CD56+NKG2C+, CD3+CD56+NKG2C- and CD3+CD56-NKG2C+ T-cell subsets were beta-chain profiled. Seven HCMV-seropositive donors and one seronegative donor made up the eight sequenced donors.

A word on this clonotype: What it binds is not known.

Findings and limits, study-wide: Researchers report these clonotypes also headed the CD3+CD56-NKG2C+ fraction in several donors.

It was by 5'RACE template switching with UMIs that TCR beta cDNA was made. TCRdb processed the 5' RACE reads again and assigns one entry to each CDR3 protein, with no DNA. In all, the sample yields under 35,000 distinct CDR3 sequences. CDR1 and CDR2 (germline): SGHVS, FNYEAQ. CDR3 size: 18 residues. Sequenced sample: blood T cells: a sorted CD56 or NKG2C T cell subset, CD4+ or CD8+ T cells, or bulk PBMC T cells (not recorded which). J is TRBJ2-2 and V is TRBV7-6; with no DNA, the TCRdb D assignment of TRBD1 cannot be verified. This TCR came from a woman aged 18-70 years in good health. Here the CDR3 reads CASSPRPELGGNTGELFF.